This T cell receptor (beta chain) was obtained from a study of long-term antiretroviral therapy in people with HIV. Study-level information: Initial samples were collected about a decade before the 2015 immediate-ART recommendation. The study, taken as a whole, reports: In samples taken after ART, diversity increased but remained below transplant donor control levels. Pre-ART-expanded clones dominated the repertoire at all time points.

Each specimen consisted of 1-10 million cryopreserved PBMC prior to extraction of DNA. An immunoSEQ assay, version v3.0, was performed at survey level. Some clones are missing from TCRdb's copy, which holds only in-frame ones; the method was immunoSEQ multiplex PCR. This table holds roughly 18,000 clones, around 80% found once. V was clipped by 2 bases and J by 2 bases, with 19 bases between them. Looked up from germline, CDR1 is MNHEY and CDR2 is SMNVEV (reference sequence). The CDR3 sequence is 18 residues long. Details on this clone: The antigen is not known.

V usage is TRBV27 and J usage is TRBJ1-3, with D possibly TRBD1 on 5 matching bases. This material consisted of unsorted PBMCs, taken 2.9 years after starting antiretroviral therapy. The TCR originated in a young woman with HIV. The CDR3 protein is CASSLAGVPEKTGNTIYF. The CDR3, as DNA: TGTGCCAGCAGTTTAGCGGGGGTACCGGAGAAAACTGGAAACACCATATATTTT.